Below are 27 T cell receptor beta chains sequenced from a single sample in a study of preoperative IRX-2 immunotherapy in early breast cancer. As for treatment: preoperative locoregional IRX-2 cytokine immunotherapy. Profiling relied on immunoSEQ multiplex PCR, and the TCRdb table lists in-frame clones only, not all of them. The sample lists around 30,000 clones; around 75% were seen once. The material was lymph node tissue, obtained before IRX-2 immunotherapy. All receptors come from a human donor with breast cancer.

This clone occurred a few times. J is TRBJ1-4 and V is TRBV11-3; TRBD1 matches at 8 bases. Germline V gene sequence: CDR1 SGHNT, CDR2 YENEEA. The junction had 5 bases not matched to a gene; V was cut back by 4 bases and J by 4 bases. CDR3 length: 15 residues. CDR3 amino acids: CASSSGQGGNEKLFF. The CDR3 nucleotides are TGTGCCAGCAGCTCCGGACAGGGTGGTAATGAAAAACTGTTTTTT.

On this clone itself: At one end, the junction sequence differs from germline, possibly due to a read error. This chain joins TRBV6-8 and TRBJ2-1; 16 bases map to TRBD2. The CDR3 is made up of 17 amino acids. Germline V gene sequence: CDR1 MNHGY, CDR2 SAAAGT. In DNA, the CDR3 is TGTGCCAGCAGTGACTCGGGACTAGCGGGGGGGGCCTCTGAGCAGTTCTTC. It translates to CASSDSGLAGGASEQFF.

V usage is TRBV11-3 and J usage is TRBJ2-2; D is unresolved. Deletions cut 5 bases from V and 0 bases from J, with 10 bases between. The CDR3 has 15 residues. Germline V gives CDR1 SGHNT, CDR2 YENEEA. The CDR3 loop is CASSPDVTNTGELFF. CDR3 DNA: TGTGCCAGCAGCCCAGACGTAACGAACACCGGGGAGCTGTTTTTT.

V usage is TRBV11-3 and J usage is TRBJ2-5, with TRBD1 matching over 9 bases. Trimming took 2 bases from V and 4 from J; bases not matched to a gene: 8. The CDR3 consists of 16 residues. The V gene's germline CDR1 is SGHNT and CDR2 YENEEA. The CDR3: CASSLPDRGVGETQYF. CDR3 coding DNA: TGTGCCAGCAGCTTACCCGACAGGGGGGTAGGAGAGACCCAGTACTTC. The entire variable domain, with the rest obtained from reference TRBV11-3 and TRBJ2-5, is as follows: EAGVVQSPRYKIIEKKQPVAFWCNPISGHNTLYWYLQNLGQGPELLIRYENEEAVDDSQLPKDRFSAERLKGVDSTLKIQPAELGDSAVYLCASSLPDRGVGETQYFGPGTRLLVL.

This clone was detected only a few times. The genes are TRBV6-8 and TRBJ1-5; unclear D gene. The ends were cut back, 4 bases at V and 7 bases at J, with 17 bases in the middle. Germline V gene lookup returns CDR1 MNHGY and CDR2 SAAAGT. The CDR3 sequence is 15 residues long. The CDR3 region is CASSSADGLPQPQHF. CDR3 sequence (DNA): TGTGCCAGCAGTTCAGCGGACGGGCTGCCACAGCCCCAGCATTTT.

The V gene is TRBV11-3, the J gene TRBJ1-6; D is unresolved. The V gene lost 6 bases and the J gene lost 7 bases, with 13 bases spanning the gap. CDR3 length equals 14 residues. Germline values: CDR1 SGHNT, CDR2 YENEEA. The CDR3 DNA is TGTGCCAGCAGTTTCCTGGCCTTGAATTCACCCCTCCACTTT. This codes for CASSFLALNSPLHF.

The chain couples TRBV5-1 to TRBJ2-3; a possible D gene is TRBD2 (5 bases). The germline V gene encodes CDR1 SGHRS and CDR2 YFSETQ. Trimming pared 0 bases from V and 4 bases from J, leaving 9 bases between. CDR3 size: 14 residues. CDR3 bases: TGCGCCAGCAGCTTGGGGCAGGAGGCAGATACGCAGTATTTT. Its protein is CASSLGQEADTQYF.

The rearrangement uses TRBV10-1 and TRBJ2-5; D remains unclear. The CDR3 length is 11 residues. CDR1 WNHNN and CDR2 SYGVQD come from the germline V gene (reference sequence). Trimming pared 7 bases from V and 2 bases from J, leaving 5 bases between. CDR3 sequence reads: CASTIQETQYF. Here the CDR3 DNA reads TGCGCCAGCACAATTCAAGAGACCCAGTACTTC.

This chain joins TRBV6-8 and TRBJ2-1; a possible D gene is TRBD2 (7 bases). Germline V lookup: CDR1 MNHGY, CDR2 SAAAGT. V was pared by 5 bases and J by 4 bases, with 12 bases between. This CDR3 is 14 amino acids long. The CDR3 DNA sequence: TGTGCCAGCAGTCAAAGCGGGACATACAATGAGCAGTTCTTC. This sequence encodes CASSQSGTYNEQFF.

In DNA form, the CDR3 reads TGTGCCACCAGCAGGGACAGGGGGCGAGGGTTGACAGAGACCCAGTACTTC. This codes for CATSRDRGRGLTETQYF. V is TRBV15 and J is TRBJ2-5, with 11 nucleotides matching TRBD1. The CDR3 runs to 17 residues. Losses at the gene ends were 3 bases for V and 4 bases for J; bases not matched to a gene: 10. Germline loops: CDR1 LNHNV, CDR2 YYDKDF (reference sequence).

DNA for the CDR3: TGCAGCGTAACGACAGGGGGCGACTATGGCTACACCTTC. Translating gives CSVTTGGDYGYTF. This sequence joins TRBV29-1 and TRBJ1-2, with 10 bases lining up with TRBD1. V gave up 6 bases and J gave up 3 bases; unmatched junction bases: 4. The CDR3 has 13 residues. From germline, CDR1 is SQVTM and CDR2 ANQGSEA.

The sample holds a few counts of this clone. This chain connects TRBV6-8 to TRBJ1-1; no definite D call. Germline lookup yields CDR1 MNHGY and CDR2 SAAAGT. Trimming pared 5 bases from V and 9 bases from J, leaving 19 bases between. CDR3 length: 14 residues. The CDR3, as DNA: TGTGCCAGCAGTGAGATGGTGGCGAATGGAAAAGCTTTCTTT. This gives the protein CASSEMVANGKAFF.

This clone was seen only once. The V gene is TRBV5-1, the J gene TRBJ1-5; 9 bases are a match to TRBD1. J lost 6 bases, V lost 4 bases, and 5 bases had no gene match. The CDR3 is 14 amino acids. Germline assignment: CDR1 SGHRS and CDR2 YFSETQ. The CDR3 loop reads CASSEGQGSQPQHF. The CDR3 nucleotides are TGCGCCAGCAGCGAAGGACAGGGGTCTCAGCCCCAGCATTTT.

The rearrangement links TRBV11-3 to TRBJ1-2; D call uncertain. V lost 3 bases and J lost 2, with 13 bases in between. There are 15 residues in the CDR3. CDR1 is SGHNT and CDR2 is YENEEA in the germline V gene. The CDR3 region has the DNA TGTGCCAGCAGCTTGGCCGGGGTAGCGAACTATGGCTACACCTTC. Protein: CASSLAGVANYGYTF.

This chain connects TRBV11-3 to TRBJ1-6; D uncertain. Looked up from germline, CDR1 is SGHNT and CDR2 is YENEEA. Trimming removed 1 base from V and 1 base from J, with 5 bases in between. There are 15 residues in the CDR3. The chain's CDR3 is CASSLGISYNSPLHF. CDR3 nucleotide sequence: TGTGCCAGCAGCTTAGGGATTTCCTATAATTCACCCCTCCACTTT.

The genes are TRBV11-3 and TRBJ1-6, with a tentative D call TRBD1 (5 bases). Trimming cost V 4 bases and J 5 bases, with 15 bases left between them. Germline V CDR1 and CDR2: SGHNT, YENEEA. This CDR3 has 16 residues. The CDR3 loop is CASSSTTASHNSPLHF. The CDR3 coding sequence is TGTGCCAGCAGCTCCACGACAGCTAGTCATAATTCACCCCTCCACTTT.

V is TRBV19 and J is TRBJ1-1, with D possibly being TRBD1 (5 bases). The V end lost 5 bases, the J end lost 4 bases, and 17 bases lay between the germline ends. Germline lookup yields CDR1 LNHDA and CDR2 SQIVND (reference sequence). The CDR3 runs to 15 residues. CDR3 nucleotide sequence: TGTGCCAGTAGTTACCAAGGGGAGATGGGCACTGAAGCTTTCTTT. Protein product: CASSYQGEMGTEAFF.

The chain recombines TRBV22-1 with TRBJ1-4; TRBD1 is taken as the D call from the table, unchecked against the DNA. TRBV22-1 corresponds to a pseudogene. The CDR3 has 15 amino acids. This CDR3 is CASSHRDRPREKLFF. The CDR3 bases are TGTGCCAGCAGCCACCGGGACAGGCCAAGGGAAAAACTGTTTTTT.

This clone was detected only a few times. The chain uses TRBV6-8 and TRBJ1-2; 9 bases fit TRBD1. The V segment lost 8 bases and the J segment 8 bases; nucleotides outside the gene matches: 6. CDR3 length: 12 amino acids. Per the germline V gene, CDR1 is MNHGY and CDR2 is SAAAGT. The CDR3, as DNA: TGTGCCAGCCAAACAGGGGGCCGCGGCTACACCTTC. Its protein product is CASQTGGRGYTF.

In nucleotides, the CDR3 is TGTGCCAGCAGCGACCTATCCCCGACAGGGGGCTATGGCTACACCTTC. This encodes CASSDLSPTGGYGYTF. The chain has TRBV11-3 and TRBJ1-2, with 9 bases aligning to TRBD1. Trimming cost V 5 bases and J 4 bases; bases outside gene matches: 11. Germline CDR1 SGHNT, CDR2 YENEEA. This CDR3 comprises 16 residues. The full variable domain, completed using reference TRBV11-3 and TRBJ1-2, is EAGVVQSPRYKIIEKKQPVAFWCNPISGHNTLYWYLQNLGQGPELLIRYENEEAVDDSQLPKDRFSAERLKGVDSTLKIQPAELGDSAVYLCASSDLSPTGGYGYTFGSGTRLTVV.

This clone has a handful of counts. The chain employs TRBV5-1 and TRBJ1-5; D is possibly TRBD1 (6 bases). V lost 2 bases, J lost 1 base, and 10 bases lay in between. CDR1 is SGHRS, CDR2 YFSETQ, per germline. The CDR3 covers 15 residues. The CDR3 spells CASSFTGMSNQPQHF. CDR3 nucleotide sequence: TGCGCCAGCAGCTTTACAGGGATGAGCAATCAGCCCCAGCATTTT.

This chain joins TRBV7-6 and TRBJ2-5, with D possibly TRBD1 on 5 matching bases. The CDR3 covers 15 residues. V was clipped by 1 base and J by 4 bases, with 13 bases between them. CDR1 is SGHVS, CDR2 FNYEAQ, per germline. The CDR3 loop reads CASSLGPDRRETQYF. In DNA form, the CDR3 reads TGTGCCAGCAGCTTAGGCCCCGACAGAAGAGAGACCCAGTACTTC.

V and J are TRBV11-3 and TRBJ1-1, with D hard to call. Germline CDR1 SGHNT, CDR2 YENEEA. V lost 1 base to trimming and J lost 5 bases, with 17 bases between them. The CDR3 contains 16 residues. The CDR3 here is CASSLVIFNSGTEAFF. The CDR3 DNA reads TGTGCCAGCAGCTTAGTTATTTTCAACTCGGGTACTGAAGCTTTCTTT.

Notes on this clone: Its ends do not fully match the called genes, so a read error is possible. The CDR3 region is CASRAGGTQAFF. The CDR3 region has the DNA TGTGCCAGCAGGGCGGGCGGCACTCAAGCTTTCTTT. The V gene is TRBV28, the J gene TRBJ1-1; D is unresolved. CDR1 and CDR2 (germline): MDHEN, SYDVKM. The CDR3 is 12 amino acids. The complete variable domain, with remaining parts taken from reference TRBV28 and TRBJ1-1, reads DVKVTQSSRYLVKRTGEKVFLECVQDMDHENMFWYRQDPGLGLRLIYFSYDVKMKEKGDIPEGYSVSREKKERFSLILESASTNQTSMYLCASRAGGTQAFFGQGTRLTVV.

V and J are TRBV11-3 and TRBJ2-1; either TRBD1 or TRBD2 may supply D (5 bases each). CDR1 and CDR2 (germline): SGHNT, YENEEA. The CDR3 consists of 14 residues. V dropped 5 bases and J dropped 8 bases, with 16 bases sitting between them. CDR3: CASSPLPGPYEQFF. CDR3 nucleotide sequence: TGTGCCAGCAGCCCACTTCCGGGGCCCTATGAGCAGTTCTTC.

J is TRBJ2-5 and V is TRBV6-8; TRBD2 might be the D (7 bases). Trimming shortened V by 4 bases and J by 5 bases, and 17 bases separated the two germline ends. The CDR3 totals 15 residues. Germline lookup yields CDR1 MNHGY and CDR2 SAAAGT. CDR3 bases: TGTGCCAGCAGTTCTCTTCGGGGGGCACGGGAGACCCAGTACTTC. Amino acid sequence: CASSSLRGARETQYF.

The V call is TRBV30, the J call TRBJ1-2, with 8 bases fitting TRBD1. Trimming removed 1 base from V and 8 bases from J; junction bases left unmatched: 6. The CDR3 is 13 amino acids. Germline V gene sequence: CDR1 GTSNPN, CDR2 SVGIG (reference sequence). The CDR3 is CAWSGQGAGGYTF. The CDR3 nucleotides are TGTGCCTGGAGTGGCCAGGGGGCGGGCGGCTACACCTTC.